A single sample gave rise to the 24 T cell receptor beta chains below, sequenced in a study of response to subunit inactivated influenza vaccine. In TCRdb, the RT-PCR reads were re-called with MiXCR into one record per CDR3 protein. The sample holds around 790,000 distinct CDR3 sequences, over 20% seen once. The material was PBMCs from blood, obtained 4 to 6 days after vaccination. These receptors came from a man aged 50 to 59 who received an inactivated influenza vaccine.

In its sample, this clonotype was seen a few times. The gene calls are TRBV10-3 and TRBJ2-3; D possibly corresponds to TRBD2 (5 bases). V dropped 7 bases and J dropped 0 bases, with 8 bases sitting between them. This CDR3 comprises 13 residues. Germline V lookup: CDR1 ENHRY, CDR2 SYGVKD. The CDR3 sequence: CAINGGSTDTQYF. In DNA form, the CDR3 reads TGTGCCATCAACGGCGGGAGCACAGATACGCAGTATTTT.

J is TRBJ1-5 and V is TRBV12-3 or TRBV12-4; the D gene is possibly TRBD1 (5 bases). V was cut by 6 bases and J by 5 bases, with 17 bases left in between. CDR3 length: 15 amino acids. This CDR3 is CASSVVGSGHQPQHF. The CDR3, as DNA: TGTGCCAGCAGCGTAGTGGGGTCAGGGCATCAGCCCCAGCATTTT.

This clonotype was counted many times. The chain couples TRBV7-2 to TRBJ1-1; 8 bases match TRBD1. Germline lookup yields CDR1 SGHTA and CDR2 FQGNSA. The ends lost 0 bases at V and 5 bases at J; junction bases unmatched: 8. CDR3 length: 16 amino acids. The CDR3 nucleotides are TGTGCCAGCAGCTTAGCTTCCACAGGGGGTGCGACTGAAGCTTTCTTT. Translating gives CASSLASTGGATEAFF.

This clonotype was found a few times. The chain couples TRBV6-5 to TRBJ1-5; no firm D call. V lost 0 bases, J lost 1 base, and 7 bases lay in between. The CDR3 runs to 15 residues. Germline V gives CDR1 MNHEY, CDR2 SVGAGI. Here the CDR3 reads CASSYSKRSNQPQHF. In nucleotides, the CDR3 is TGTGCCAGCAGTTACTCGAAACGGAGCAATCAGCCCCAGCATTTT.

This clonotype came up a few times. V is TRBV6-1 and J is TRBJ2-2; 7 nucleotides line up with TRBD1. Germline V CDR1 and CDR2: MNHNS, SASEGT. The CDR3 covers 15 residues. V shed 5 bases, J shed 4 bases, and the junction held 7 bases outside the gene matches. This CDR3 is CASSQGQASTGELFF. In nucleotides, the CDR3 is TGTGCCAGCAGTCAAGGACAGGCCAGCACCGGGGAGCTGTTTTTT.

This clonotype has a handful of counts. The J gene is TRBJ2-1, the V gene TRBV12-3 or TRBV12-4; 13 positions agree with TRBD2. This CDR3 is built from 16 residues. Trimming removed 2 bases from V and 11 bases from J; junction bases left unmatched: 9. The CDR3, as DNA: TGTGCCAGCAGTTTACAGCCCCCGGGACTAGCGGGGAAGCAGTTCTTC. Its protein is CASSLQPPGLAGKQFF.

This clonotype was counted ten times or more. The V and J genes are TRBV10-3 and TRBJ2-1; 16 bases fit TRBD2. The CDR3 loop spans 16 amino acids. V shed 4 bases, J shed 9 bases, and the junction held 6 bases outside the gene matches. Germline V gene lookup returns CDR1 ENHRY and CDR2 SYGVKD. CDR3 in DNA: TGTGCCATCAGTGCGGGGACTAGCGGGAGGGCCGTTGAGCAGTTCTTC. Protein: CAISAGTSGRAVEQFF.

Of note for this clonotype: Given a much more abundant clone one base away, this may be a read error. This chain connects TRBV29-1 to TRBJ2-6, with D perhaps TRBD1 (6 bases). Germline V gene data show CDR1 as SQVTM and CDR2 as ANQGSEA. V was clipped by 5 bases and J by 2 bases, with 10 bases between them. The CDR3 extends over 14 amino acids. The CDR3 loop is CSVKYRAGANVLTF. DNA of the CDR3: TGCAGCGTTAAATACAGGGCTGGGGCCAACGTCCTGACTTTC.

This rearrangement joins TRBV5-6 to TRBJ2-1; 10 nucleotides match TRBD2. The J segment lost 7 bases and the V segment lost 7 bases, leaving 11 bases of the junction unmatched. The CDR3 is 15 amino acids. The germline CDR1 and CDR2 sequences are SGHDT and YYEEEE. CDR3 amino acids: CASRSSGGSRNEQFF. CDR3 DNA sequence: TGTGCCAGCCGTTCTAGCGGGGGCTCTAGGAATGAGCAGTTCTTC. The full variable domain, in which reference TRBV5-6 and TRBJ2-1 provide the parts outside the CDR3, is DAGVTQSPTHLIKTRGQQVTLRCSPKSGHDTVSWYQQALGQGPQFIFQYYEEEERQRGNFPDRFSGHQFPNYSSELNVNALLLGDSALYLCASRSSGGSRNEQFFGPGTRLTVL.

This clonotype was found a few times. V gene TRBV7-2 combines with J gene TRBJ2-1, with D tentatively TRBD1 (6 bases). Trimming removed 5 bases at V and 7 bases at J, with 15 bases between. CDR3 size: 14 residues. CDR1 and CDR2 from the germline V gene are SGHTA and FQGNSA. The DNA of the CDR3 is TGTGCCAGCAGCCCCGGACAGATTTCTAATGAGCAGTTCTTC. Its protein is CASSPGQISNEQFF.

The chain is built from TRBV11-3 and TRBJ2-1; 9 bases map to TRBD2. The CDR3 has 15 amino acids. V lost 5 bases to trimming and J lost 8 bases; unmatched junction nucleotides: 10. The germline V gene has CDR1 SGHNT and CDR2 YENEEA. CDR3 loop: CASSLASGIIYEQFF. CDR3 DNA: TGTGCCAGCAGCCTAGCTAGCGGGATAATATATGAGCAGTTCTTC.

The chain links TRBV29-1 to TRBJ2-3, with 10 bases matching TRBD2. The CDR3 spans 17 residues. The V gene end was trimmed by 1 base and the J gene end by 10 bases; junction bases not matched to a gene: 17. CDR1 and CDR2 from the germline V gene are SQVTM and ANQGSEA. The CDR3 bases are TGCAGCGTTGAAGGGAGCGGGGGGGCTCAGGACCCCTTTGCGCAGTATTTT. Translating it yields CSVEGSGGAQDPFAQYF.

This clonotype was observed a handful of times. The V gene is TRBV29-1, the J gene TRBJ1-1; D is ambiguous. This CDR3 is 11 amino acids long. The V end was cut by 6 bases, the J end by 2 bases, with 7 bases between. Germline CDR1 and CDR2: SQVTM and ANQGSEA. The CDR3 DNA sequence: TGCAGCGTGGGTACAAACACTGAAGCTTTCTTT. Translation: CSVGTNTEAFF.

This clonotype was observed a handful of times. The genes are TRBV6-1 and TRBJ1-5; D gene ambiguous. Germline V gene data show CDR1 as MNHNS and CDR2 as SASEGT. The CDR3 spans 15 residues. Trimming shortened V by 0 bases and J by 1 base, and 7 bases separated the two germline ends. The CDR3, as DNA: TGTGCCAGCAGTGAAGCTGTGGACAGCAATCAGCCCCAGCATTTT. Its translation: CASSEAVDSNQPQHF.

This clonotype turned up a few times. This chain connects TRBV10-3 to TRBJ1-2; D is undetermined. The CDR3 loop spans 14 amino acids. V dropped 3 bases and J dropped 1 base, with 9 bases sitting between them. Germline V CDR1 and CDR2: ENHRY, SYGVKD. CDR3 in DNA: TGTGCCATCAGTGACGGCATAGATAACTATGGCTACACCTTC. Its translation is CAISDGIDNYGYTF.

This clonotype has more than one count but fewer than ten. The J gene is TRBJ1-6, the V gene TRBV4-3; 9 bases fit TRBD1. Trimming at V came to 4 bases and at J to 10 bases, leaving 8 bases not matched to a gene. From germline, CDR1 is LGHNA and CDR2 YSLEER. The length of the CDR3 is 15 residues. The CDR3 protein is CASSPPGTGRSPLHF. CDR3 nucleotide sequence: TGCGCCAGCAGCCCACCAGGGACAGGGAGGTCACCCCTCCACTTT.

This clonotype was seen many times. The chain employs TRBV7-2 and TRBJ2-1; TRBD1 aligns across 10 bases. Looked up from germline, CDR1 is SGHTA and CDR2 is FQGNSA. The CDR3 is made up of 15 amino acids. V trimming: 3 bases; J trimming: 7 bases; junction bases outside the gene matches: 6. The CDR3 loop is CASSLRQGAWNEQFF. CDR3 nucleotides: TGTGCCAGCAGCTTGAGACAGGGGGCTTGGAATGAGCAGTTCTTC.

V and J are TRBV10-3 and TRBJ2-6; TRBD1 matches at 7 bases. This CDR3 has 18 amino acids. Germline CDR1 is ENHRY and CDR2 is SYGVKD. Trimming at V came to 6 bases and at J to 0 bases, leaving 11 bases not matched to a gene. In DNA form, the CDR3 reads TGTGCCATCAGCCCTTCGGGACAGCATACCTCTGGGGCCAACGTCCTGACTTTC. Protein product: CAISPSGQHTSGANVLTF.

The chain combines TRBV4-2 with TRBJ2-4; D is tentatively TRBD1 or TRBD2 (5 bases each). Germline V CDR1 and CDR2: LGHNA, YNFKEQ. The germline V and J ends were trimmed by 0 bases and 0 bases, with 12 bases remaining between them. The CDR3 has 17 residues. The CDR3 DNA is TGTGCCAGCAGCCAAGAGAGGGACCTCCTAGCCAAAAACATTCAGTACTTC. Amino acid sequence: CASSQERDLLAKNIQYF.

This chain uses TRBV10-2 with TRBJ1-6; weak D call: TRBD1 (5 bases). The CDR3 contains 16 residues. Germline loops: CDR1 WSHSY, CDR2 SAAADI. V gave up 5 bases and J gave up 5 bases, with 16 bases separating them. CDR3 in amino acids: CASSSRGALNNSPLHF. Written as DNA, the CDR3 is TGCGCCAGCAGTAGCCGGGGCGCCCTTAATAATTCACCCCTCCACTTT.

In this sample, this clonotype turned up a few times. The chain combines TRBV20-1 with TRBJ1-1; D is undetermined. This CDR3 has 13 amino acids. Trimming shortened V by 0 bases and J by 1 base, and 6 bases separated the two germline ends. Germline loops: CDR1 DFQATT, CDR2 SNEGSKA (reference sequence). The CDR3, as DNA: TGCAGTGCTAGAGATACACGGAACACTGAAGCTTTCTTT. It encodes CSARDTRNTEAFF.

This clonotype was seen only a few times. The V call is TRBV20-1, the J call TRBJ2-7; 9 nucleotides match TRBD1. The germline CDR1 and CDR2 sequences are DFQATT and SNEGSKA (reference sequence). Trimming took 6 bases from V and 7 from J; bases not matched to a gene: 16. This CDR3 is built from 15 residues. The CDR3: CSALDGTGSLFEQYF. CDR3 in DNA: TGCAGTGCGTTAGATGGGACAGGGAGTTTATTTGAGCAGTACTTC.

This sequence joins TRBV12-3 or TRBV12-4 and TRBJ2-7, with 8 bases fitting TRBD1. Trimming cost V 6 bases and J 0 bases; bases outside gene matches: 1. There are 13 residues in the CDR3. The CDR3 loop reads CASRGQDSYEQYF. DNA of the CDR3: TGTGCCAGCAGGGGACAGGACTCCTACGAGCAGTACTTC.

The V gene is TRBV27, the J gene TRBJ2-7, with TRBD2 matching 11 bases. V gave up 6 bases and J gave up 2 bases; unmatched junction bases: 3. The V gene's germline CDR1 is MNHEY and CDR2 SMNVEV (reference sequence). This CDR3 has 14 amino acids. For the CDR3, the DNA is TGTGCCAGCAGGATTAGCGGGAGGGCCTACGAGCAGTACTTC. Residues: CASRISGRAYEQYF.